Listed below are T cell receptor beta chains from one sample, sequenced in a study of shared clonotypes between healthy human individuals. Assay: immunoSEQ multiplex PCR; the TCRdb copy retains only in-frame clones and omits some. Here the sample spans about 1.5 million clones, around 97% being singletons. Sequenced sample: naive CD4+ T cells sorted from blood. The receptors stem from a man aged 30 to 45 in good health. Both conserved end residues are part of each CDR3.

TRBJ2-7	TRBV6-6	CASSYPIDSSYEQYF
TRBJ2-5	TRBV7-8	CASSSGLAGFQETQYF
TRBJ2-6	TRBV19	CASSIVSGSGANVLTF
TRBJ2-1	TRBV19	CASSSLAGGPTSYNEQFF
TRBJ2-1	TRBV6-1	CASQDRNNEQFF
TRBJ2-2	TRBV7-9	CASSLWRETYGTGELFF
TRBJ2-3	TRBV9	CASSSADTQYF
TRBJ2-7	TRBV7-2	CASSSEAGHYEQYF
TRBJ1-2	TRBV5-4	CASGQQKSNYGYTF
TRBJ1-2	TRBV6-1	CASTPNLGAQGYTF